Presented here are 26 T cell receptor beta chains from one specimen sequenced in a study of T-cell memory formation after mild COVID-19. One entry per CDR3 protein results from TCRdb running MiXCR on the 5' RACE reads. The repertoire includes about 560,000 distinct CDR3 sequences, around 16% of them detected once, and roughly 7.8% sits in the top ten. Sequencing was done on a sample of PBMCs or a T cell subset sorted from them (not recorded which). These receptors all stem from an adult woman who had mild COVID-19 (a few samples of this study predate the infection). Cell type and time point are not known.

The chain couples TRBV29-1 to TRBJ1-1, with D possibly TRBD1 on 5 matching bases. The ends were cut back, 4 bases at V and 5 bases at J, with 20 bases in the middle. Germline V gene sequence: CDR1 SQVTM, CDR2 ANQGSEA. The CDR3 loop spans 15 amino acids. CDR3: CSVVYSGRAGTEAFF. The CDR3 DNA reads as TGCAGCGTTGTTTACAGTGGGAGGGCAGGGACTGAAGCTTTCTTT.

This clonotype was detected ten times or more. V usage is TRBV4-2 and J usage is TRBJ2-1; D is uncertain. The ends were cut back, 6 bases at V and 5 bases at J, with 11 bases in the middle. Germline CDR1 LGHNA, CDR2 YNFKEQ. The CDR3 is 13 amino acids. In DNA, the CDR3 is TGTGCCAGCAGACAGACTTCGAACAATGAGCAGTTCTTC. Protein product: CASRQTSNNEQFF.

This clonotype has at least ten counts. V gene TRBV5-1 combines with J gene TRBJ2-7; a weak D match, TRBD2 (7 bases). The CDR3 has 16 amino acids. Germline loops: CDR1 SGHRS, CDR2 YFSETQ. V was clipped by 0 bases and J by 1 base, with 14 bases between them. The CDR3 nucleotides read TGCGCCAGCAGCTTGGGCGGGGGCCCGACGTCCTACGAGCAGTACTTC. It translates to CASSLGGGPTSYEQYF.

The sample holds a few counts of this clonotype. The gene calls are TRBV6-5 and TRBJ2-3, with D possibly TRBD1 on 6 matching bases. The germline V gene has CDR1 MNHEY and CDR2 SVGAGI. The CDR3 sequence is 15 residues long. The V end was cut by 5 bases, the J end by 2 bases, with 14 bases between. The CDR3 DNA is TGTGCCAGCAGTGACAGGAGCAGATACACAGATACGCAGTATTTT. It specifies CASSDRSRYTDTQYF.

The J gene is TRBJ1-2, the V gene TRBV6-5; 7 bases align to TRBD1. With V trimmed by 0 bases and J by 7 bases, 11 bases remained unmatched. The CDR3 contains 16 residues. Germline V gives CDR1 MNHEY, CDR2 SVGAGI. CDR3 in DNA: TGTGCCAGCAGTTACTCGAATCGGGCCACAGGGGTTGGCTACACCTTC. It encodes CASSYSNRATGVGYTF.

Here the CDR3 reads CASSLVSEVRYEQYF. CDR3 nucleotide sequence: TGTGCCAGCAGCTTGGTGAGCGAAGTAAGATACGAGCAGTACTTC. The chain links TRBV5-6 to TRBJ2-7; D ambiguous. Between the trimmed V and J ends, which lost 0 bases and 4 bases, there was a span of 14 bases. The CDR3 runs to 15 residues. Looked up from germline, CDR1 is SGHDT and CDR2 is YYEEEE.

This chain links TRBV20-1 with TRBJ2-3; D is uncertain. The CDR3 length is 15 residues. Germline CDR1 is DFQATT and CDR2 is SNEGSKA (reference sequence). V was clipped by 0 bases and J by 1 base, with 11 bases between them. The CDR3 region is CSARDPQSRTDTQYF. The CDR3 DNA reads as TGCAGTGCTAGAGATCCCCAGAGTCGCACAGATACGCAGTATTTT.

This clonotype was recorded a few times. The J gene is TRBJ2-3, the V gene TRBV7-2; D ambiguous. Germline assignment: CDR1 SGHTA and CDR2 FQGNSA. V was shortened by 0 bases and J by 5 bases, with 18 bases between the two germline ends. This CDR3 has 17 residues. CDR3 in amino acids: CASSLALVGRSGDTQYF. CDR3 nucleotide sequence: TGTGCCAGCAGCTTAGCGCTGGTCGGACGTTCCGGAGATACGCAGTATTTT.

This clonotype has a handful of counts. This chain joins TRBV3-1 and TRBJ2-7, with D possibly matching TRBD1 (6 bases). In germline, CDR1 is LGHDT, CDR2 YNNKEL (reference sequence). Trimming stripped 2 bases from V and 2 bases from J, with 10 bases between. The CDR3 has 14 residues. In DNA form, the CDR3 reads TGTGCCAGCAGCCAAAGGGACAACACCTACGAGCAGTACTTC. This gives the protein CASSQRDNTYEQYF.

This clonotype was counted only a few times. This chain uses TRBV7-9 with TRBJ2-2, with a tentative D call TRBD1 (6 bases). Trimming removed 7 bases at V and 4 bases at J, with 16 bases between. CDR1 is SEHNR, CDR2 FQNEAQ, per germline (reference sequence). This CDR3 has 15 residues. CDR3 in DNA: TGTGCCAGCACCAACCAGGGGCAGGGCACCGGGGAGCTGTTTTTT. Amino acid sequence: CASTNQGQGTGELFF.

This clonotype was recorded at least ten times. The genes are TRBV7-2 and TRBJ2-3; TRBD2 matches at 13 bases. The CDR3 runs to 20 residues. Germline assignment: CDR1 SGHTA and CDR2 FQGNSA. Trimming removed 5 bases from V and 5 bases from J; junction bases left unmatched: 19. As DNA, the CDR3 is TGTGCCAGCAGCCTCCCCCCCACTAGCGGGAGGGCCGGGGTTGAAGATACGCAGTATTTT. The encoded protein is CASSLPPTSGRAGVEDTQYF.

The V and J genes are TRBV9 and TRBJ2-3; TRBD2 matches 8 bases. CDR1 and CDR2 (germline): SGDLS, YYNGEE. The V gene end was trimmed by 5 bases and the J gene end by 8 bases; junction bases not matched to a gene: 13. The CDR3 has 15 residues. The CDR3 bases are TGTGCCAGCAGTCTTAGCGGGGCCGCGAGTGGTACGCAGTATTTT. Residues: CASSLSGAASGTQYF.

This clonotype was counted a single time. DNA for the CDR3: TGTGCCAGCAAGATTGGACTAGCGGGAGTCGGGGAGCAGTTCTTC. This sequence encodes CASKIGLAGVGEQFF. This rearrangement joins TRBV6-2 or TRBV6-3 to TRBJ2-1; 13 bases align to TRBD2. The V and J ends lost 7 bases and 10 bases, in that order; junction bases with no gene match: 10. Germline CDR1 reads MNHEY; CDR2 reads SVGEGT. This CDR3 spans 15 amino acids.

This clonotype was counted between two and nine times. The CDR3 coding sequence is TGTGCCAGCTGCCCGGGACAGGGTATATTCATGAACACTGAAGCTTTCTTT. This encodes CASCPGQGIFMNTEAFF. This rearrangement joins TRBV11-2 to TRBJ1-1; TRBD1 matches at 9 bases. Germline V CDR1 and CDR2: SGHAT, FQNNGV. The length of the CDR3 is 17 residues. J was trimmed by 0 bases and V by 8 bases; bases with no gene match: 13.

This clonotype has ten or more counts. The V gene is TRBV12-3 or TRBV12-4, the J gene TRBJ1-1; no clear D gene. The CDR3 is 14 amino acids. V was cut by 7 bases and J by 1 base, with 13 bases left in between. CDR3 bases: TGTGCCAGCACCCTGAGGTCCCCGAACACTGAAGCTTTCTTT. Its protein is CASTLRSPNTEAFF.

The genes are TRBV12-3 or TRBV12-4 and TRBJ2-5; 7 positions agree with TRBD2. The CDR3 consists of 14 residues. V lost 7 bases to trimming and J lost 1 base; unmatched junction nucleotides: 6. The CDR3 protein is CASTRLAFQETQYF. CDR3 coding DNA: TGTGCCAGCACCCGACTAGCATTCCAAGAGACCCAGTACTTC.

This clonotype appeared a single time. The rearrangement joins TRBV6-5 to TRBJ2-7; 11 bases are a match to TRBD2. Germline V gene lookup returns CDR1 MNHEY and CDR2 SVGAGI. There are 15 residues in the CDR3. Losses at the gene ends were 4 bases for V and 1 base for J; bases not matched to a gene: 3. The CDR3 region has the DNA TGTGCCAGCAGTTTTAGCGGGGGGGAATCCTACGAGCAGTACTTC. It translates to CASSFSGGESYEQYF.

This clonotype was recorded only once. The chain is built from TRBV7-2 and TRBJ2-2, with TRBD2 identical over 8 bases. Germline V gene lookup returns CDR1 SGHTA and CDR2 FQGNSA. The CDR3 totals 15 residues. Trimming removed 7 bases from V and 4 bases from J; junction bases left unmatched: 8. CDR3 DNA sequence: TGTGCCAGCATCGCGACGGGAGGGAGCACCGGGGAGCTGTTTTTT. Its translation is CASIATGGSTGELFF.

This clonotype was detected a few times. The chain employs TRBV5-1 and TRBJ2-6; maybe TRBD1 (5 bases). Trimming pared 4 bases from V and 0 bases from J, leaving 11 bases between. The CDR3 covers 16 residues. CDR1 SGHRS and CDR2 YFSETQ come from the germline V gene. CDR3 region: CASSLTQASGANVLTF. The CDR3 DNA reads as TGCGCCAGCAGCCTCACACAGGCCTCTGGGGCCAACGTCCTGACTTTC.

This clonotype was seen a few times. The V gene is TRBV27, the J gene TRBJ1-1, with TRBD1 as a possible D gene (6 bases). CDR1 is MNHEY, CDR2 SMNVEV, per germline (reference sequence). The length of the CDR3 is 14 residues. V was shortened by 6 bases and J by 0 bases, with 11 bases between the two germline ends. The CDR3 here is CASSRGTLNTEAFF. CDR3 in DNA: TGTGCCAGCAGCCGCGGGACACTGAACACTGAAGCTTTCTTT.

There are a few counts of this clonotype. This chain links TRBV20-1 with TRBJ2-1, with 8 nucleotides matching TRBD1. This CDR3 region has 17 residues. Trimming removed 6 bases from V and 1 base from J; junction bases left unmatched: 14. CDR1 is DFQATT and CDR2 is SNEGSKA in the germline V gene (reference sequence). CDR3 bases: TGCAGTGCCCAGGACAGGGTTTCGTTTAGGTCCTACAATGAGCAGTTCTTC. Translating gives CSAQDRVSFRSYNEQFF.

The table lists this clonotype with many counts. The rearrangement links TRBV3-1 to TRBJ2-1; 13 positions agree with TRBD2. V gave up 4 bases and J gave up 1 base; unmatched junction bases: 7. The CDR3 sequence is 18 residues long. Germline CDR1 LGHDT, CDR2 YNNKEL (reference sequence). CDR3 bases: TGTGCCAGCAGCCGCTCCGGGACTAGCGGGGTTTCCTACAATGAGCAGTTCTTC. Translated: CASSRSGTSGVSYNEQFF.

This clonotype was seen more than once but under ten times. The CDR3 here is CASTQTGGDGANVLTF. DNA for the CDR3: TGTGCCAGCACCCAGACAGGGGGCGACGGGGCCAACGTCCTGACTTTC. The chain has TRBV7-9 and TRBJ2-6; TRBD1 aligns across 10 bases. V lost 7 bases, J lost 4 bases, and 7 bases stayed unmatched. The CDR3 is made up of 16 amino acids. Germline V CDR1 and CDR2: SEHNR, FQNEAQ (reference sequence).

The chain employs TRBV5-4 and TRBJ1-1; D ambiguous. CDR1 and CDR2 (germline): SGHNT, YYREEE (reference sequence). CDR3 length equals 14 residues. Trimming left V 4 bases short and J 6 bases short, with 16 bases between. The CDR3 here is CASSQTGTSSEAFF. CDR3 nucleotides: TGTGCCAGCAGCCAGACGGGAACCTCATCTGAAGCTTTCTTT.

This clonotype was observed a handful of times. J is TRBJ2-1 and V is TRBV9; either TRBD1 or TRBD2 may fit D (7 bases each). This CDR3 comprises 18 residues. V was cut by 4 bases and J by 5 bases, with 25 bases left in between. Germline V gene lookup returns CDR1 SGDLS and CDR2 YYNGEE. The CDR3 loop reads CASSTRPGGGGYNNEQFF. Here the CDR3 DNA reads TGTGCCAGCAGCACTCGTCCTGGGGGAGGGGGCTATAACAATGAGCAGTTCTTC. Full variable domain (outside the CDR3, taken from reference TRBV9 and TRBJ2-1): DSGVTQTPKHLITATGQRVTLRCSPRSGDLSVYWYQQSLDQGLQFLIQYYNGEERAKGNILERFSAQQFPDLHSELNLSSLELGDSALYFCASSTRPGGGGYNNEQFFGPGTRLTVL.

V usage is TRBV9 and J usage is TRBJ2-2, with 14 bases matching TRBD2. This CDR3 region has 18 residues. V shed 1 base and J 1 base; nucleotides not matched to a gene: 3. From germline, CDR1 is SGDLS and CDR2 YYNGEE. CDR3 DNA: TGTGCCAGCAGCGTATTGGGGACTAGCGGGGGGAACACCGGGGAGCTGTTTTTT. Translating gives CASSVLGTSGGNTGELFF.